The present T cell receptor beta chain was sequenced within a study of blood T cells in healthy people across ages. The CDR3 spans 16 residues. Germline CDR1 reads MNHNS; CDR2 reads SASEGT. The ends lost 5 bases at V and 5 bases at J; junction bases unmatched: 9. Study results and limitations: Per-million-T-cell TCR beta diversity fell roughly linearly with age.

This clonotype showed up just a few times. Its antigen remains unknown. Combining a sample-barcoded 5' primer with a J-beta primer mix, a second PCR ran for roughly 7 to 12 cycles. TCRdb ran MiXCR on the 5' RACE reads and lists one entry per CDR3 protein. Among just under 750,000 distinct CDR3 sequences listed, about 20% were seen once. Specimen: blood. The chain couples TRBV6-1 to TRBJ2-7; 13 bases are a match to TRBD2. The origin of this receptor is a man between 65 and 85 years old in good health. The CDR3 spells CASSRRTSGRNDEQYF. The CDR3 nucleotides are TGTGCCAGCAGTCGGCGGACTAGCGGGAGAAATGACGAGCAGTACTTC.